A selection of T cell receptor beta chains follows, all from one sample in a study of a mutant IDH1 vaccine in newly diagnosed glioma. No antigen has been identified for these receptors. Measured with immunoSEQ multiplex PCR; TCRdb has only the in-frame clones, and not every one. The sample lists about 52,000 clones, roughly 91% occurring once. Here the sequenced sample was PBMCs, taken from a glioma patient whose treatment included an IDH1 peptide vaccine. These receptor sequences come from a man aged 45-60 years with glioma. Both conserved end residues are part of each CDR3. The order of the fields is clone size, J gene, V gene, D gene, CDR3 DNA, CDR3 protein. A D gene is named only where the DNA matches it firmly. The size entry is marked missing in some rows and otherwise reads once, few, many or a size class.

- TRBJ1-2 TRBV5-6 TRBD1 TGTGCCAGCAGCTCCGACAGGGACTATGGCTACACCTTC CASSSDRDYGYTF
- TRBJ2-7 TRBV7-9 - TGTGCCAGCAGCTTAGGGGTCCGGGGGGAGCAGTACTTC CASSLGVRGEQYF
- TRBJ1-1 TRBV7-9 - TGTGCCAGCAGCTTAGGGGAGAAAAGGGCTGAAGCTTTCTTT CASSLGEKRAEAFF
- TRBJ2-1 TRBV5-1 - TGCGCCAGCAGCCTCGAGTGGGGCAACTCCTACAATGAGCAGTTCTTC CASSLEWGNSYNEQFF
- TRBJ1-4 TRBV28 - TGTGCCACAATTATGGACAGTTCACGGGATGAAAAACTGTTTTTT CATIMDSSRDEKLFF
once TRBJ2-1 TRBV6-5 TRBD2 TGTGCCAGCAGTTACTCTGGGGGAGGGCGCTACAATGAGCAGTTCTTC CASSYSGGGRYNEQFF
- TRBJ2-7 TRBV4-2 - TGTGCCAGCAGAGGGGTGGGGGAGCAGTACTTC CASRGVGEQYF
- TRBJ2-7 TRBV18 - TGTGCCAGCTCACCAGAGGGACCCTACGAGCAGTACTTC CASSPEGPYEQYF
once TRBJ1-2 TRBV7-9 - TGTGCCAGCAGCTTAAGAGGGTTGGTCTATGGCTACACCTTC CASSLRGLVYGYTF
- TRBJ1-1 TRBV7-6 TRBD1 TGTGCCAGCAGCTTTGTACAGGGGGCTACTGAAGCTTTCTTT CASSFVQGATEAFF
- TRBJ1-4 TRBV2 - TGTGCCAGCAGGGGGCGATTGGGATTCTCAACTAATGAAAAACTGTTTTTT CASRGRLGFSTNEKLFF
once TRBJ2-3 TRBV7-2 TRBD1 TGTGCCAGCAGCTATAGGACAGGCCCATCAGATACGCAGTATTTT CASSYRTGPSDTQYF
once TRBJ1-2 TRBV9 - TGTGCCAGCAGGGGCGACGGAGGAACTAACTATGGCTACACCTTC CASRGDGGTNYGYTF
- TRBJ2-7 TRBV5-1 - TGCGCCAGCAGCCGTCAAGCCGGGGATACCTACGAGCAGTACTTC CASSRQAGDTYEQYF
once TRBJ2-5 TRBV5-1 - TGCGCCAGCAGCTTGGACATACCCCTAGGGACCCAGTACTTC CASSLDIPLGTQYF
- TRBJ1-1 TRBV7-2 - TGTGCCAGCAGCTGGGGGACGGGGGTTACTGAAGCTTTCTTT CASSWGTGVTEAFF
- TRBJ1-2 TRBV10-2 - TGCGCCAGCAGTGGTCTTGCGAAAAATTCCGATGGCTACACCTTC CASSGLAKNSDGYTF
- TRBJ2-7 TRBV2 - TGTGCCAGCAGTCCCGGGACGGAGGGCTTCAGGCAGTACTTC CASSPGTEGFRQYF
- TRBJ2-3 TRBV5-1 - TGCGCCAGCAGCCCGGGCCTAAAAGGTAGAGATACGCAGTATTTT CASSPGLKGRDTQYF
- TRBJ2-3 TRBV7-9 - TGTGCCAGCAGCTTAGATGGTTTTCGCACAGATACGCAGTATTTT CASSLDGFRTDTQYF
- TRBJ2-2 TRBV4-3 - TGCGCCAGCAGCCAAGATTGGGGGTCGGGACCGGGGGAGCTGTTTTTT CASSQDWGSGPGELFF
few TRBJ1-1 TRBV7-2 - TGTGCCAGCAGCCCCCGTCGGACCCGGACACCGAACACTGAAGCTTTCTTT CASSPRRTRTPNTEAFF
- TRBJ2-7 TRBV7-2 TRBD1 TGTGCCAGCAGCTCCCCCAACCGGGACAGGGCTGCGTACGAGCAGTACTTC CASSSPNRDRAAYEQYF
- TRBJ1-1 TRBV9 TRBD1 TGTGCCAGCAGCGACAGGGGAGGGGGTAGTACTGAAGCTTTCTTT CASSDRGGGSTEAFF
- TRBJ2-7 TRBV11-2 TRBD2 TGTGCCAGCAGCGCGTCAAGAACTAGCGGGGGGGCCTACGAGCAGTACTTC CASSASRTSGGAYEQYF
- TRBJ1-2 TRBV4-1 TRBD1 TGCGCCAGCAGGTCGCCCGGGACAGGGGGTGGCTACACCTTC CASRSPGTGGGYTF
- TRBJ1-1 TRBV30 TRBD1 TGTGCCGGACAGGGTTTAGCTGAAGCTTTCTTT CAGQGLAEAFF
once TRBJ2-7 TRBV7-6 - TGTGCCAGCAGCTTAGCCGGAAACCGTCCCTCATACGAGCAGTACTTC CASSLAGNRPSYEQYF
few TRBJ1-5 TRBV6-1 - TGTGCCACAAGGGCTAATCAGCCCCAGCATTTT CATRANQPQHF
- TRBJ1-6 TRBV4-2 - TGTGCCAGCAGCCAAGATGGGGGCTTAAATTCACCCCTCCACTTT CASSQDGGLNSPLHF
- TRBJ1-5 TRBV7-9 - TGTGCCAGCAGCGATATTCAGGGTCAGCCCCAGCATTTT CASSDIQGQPQHF
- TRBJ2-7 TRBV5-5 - TGTGCCAGCAGCTTGACAGGTACTACCTACGAGCAGTACTTC CASSLTGTTYEQYF
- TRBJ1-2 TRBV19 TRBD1 TGTGCCAGTAGTCCAGCAGGGGGCCTCCTTAACTATGGCTACACCTTC CASSPAGGLLNYGYTF